This TCR beta chain was observed in a study of T cells in women clearing cervical HPV infection. Study context: Only a few women had HLA typing results available.

Genomic DNA, averaging approximately 1,100 ng per sample, yielded TCR beta CDR3 via immunoSEQ. The assay was immunoSEQ multiplex PCR, and TCRdb's table has in-frame clones only and misses some. The repertoire shows some 26,000 clones; the top ten hold 3.7%. Findings and limits, study-wide: Richness plus V gene abundances separated cases from controls with AUC about 0.8. Associations may precede or follow infection; HPV-specific or memory T cells were not isolated.

The CDR3 is made up of 15 amino acids. The V gene's germline CDR1 is SGHTA and CDR2 FQGTGA. To note about this clone: Its antigen is still unknown. The read terminates 3 residues before the CDR3 end, so the remaining end is supplied by the germline J gene.

V and J are TRBV7-3 and TRBJ1-2, with a tentative D call TRBD1 (5 bases). Sequencing used blood buffy coat. The receptor was isolated from a woman between 18 and 70 years old with a cervical HPV16 infection that either progressed to CIN3+ or cleared (not recorded which). The CDR3 DNA, read in part, is TGTGCCAGCAGCTCGTCCACAGGCTCCCCCTCGGGC. Amino acids: CASSSSTGSPSG. In full, the CDR3 is CASSSSTGSPSGYTF.